These 18 T cell receptor beta chains share one sample of origin, sequenced in a study of T cell repertoires in cytomegalovirus infection. No antigen is known for these receptors. In TCRdb, the reads were re-called with MiXCR into one record per CDR3 protein. The table lists approximately 730,000 distinct CDR3 sequences, roughly 36% of them singletons. Sequences were derived from cultured PBMCs, sampled from culture after CMV antigen stimulation. The receptor source for this set is a human donor in good health (CMV status not recorded). Some clones in this sample may be carry-over from other donors' samples.

The V gene is TRBV2, the J gene TRBJ1-2; no clear D. The germline V and J ends were trimmed by 10 bases and 0 bases, with 18 bases remaining between them. Germline loops: CDR1 SNHLY, CDR2 FYNNEI. This CDR3 comprises 15 residues. CDR3 sequence (DNA): TGTGCCATCACCGACCCCGGAAATACTAACTATGGCTACACCTTC. It yields the protein CAITDPGNTNYGYTF.

V gene TRBV2 combines with J gene TRBJ2-7; 11 nucleotides align to TRBD1. This CDR3 has 14 amino acids. V lost 7 bases and J lost 4; bases outside the gene matches: 6. Germline V gene lookup returns CDR1 SNHLY and CDR2 FYNNEI. The CDR3 DNA follows: TGTGCCAGCAATGGACAGGGGGCGGTTTACGAGCAGTACTTC. Translated, it gives CASNGQGAVYEQYF. Supplemented by reference TRBV2 and TRBJ2-7, the full variable domain reads EPEVTQTPSHQVTQMGQEVILRCVPISNHLYFYWYRQILGQKVEFLVSFYNNEISEKSEIFDDQFSVERPDGSNFTLKIRSTKLEDSAMYFCASNGQGAVYEQYFGPGTRLTVT.

The V call is TRBV20-1, the J call TRBJ1-2, with a weak D call TRBD1 (5 bases). V shed 3 bases and J shed 8 bases, with 7 bases lying between them. This CDR3 has 10 amino acids. Looked up from germline, CDR1 is DFQATT and CDR2 is SNEGSKA (reference sequence). This CDR3 reads CSARGEGYTF. Here the CDR3 DNA reads TGCAGTGCTAGGGGGGAAGGCTACACCTTC.

This rearrangement joins TRBV6-2 or TRBV6-3 to TRBJ2-5; no firm D call. The CDR3 runs to 14 residues. CDR1 and CDR2 (germline): MNHEY, SVGEGT. V was clipped by 0 bases and J by 3 bases, with 8 bases between them. The CDR3 nucleotides read TGTGCCAGCAGTTACTCGAATTTGGAAGAGACCCAGTACTTC. Amino acid sequence: CASSYSNLEETQYF.

This clonotype was detected many times. The junction shows a germline mismatch at one end, possibly a read error. The J gene is TRBJ1-5, the V gene TRBV4-1; D is uncertain. From germline, CDR1 is MGHRA and CDR2 YSYEKL. The CDR3 length is 13 residues. The CDR3 DNA follows: TGTGCCAGTAGCCAGTATAGCAATCAGCCCCAGCATTTT. Translation: CASSQYSNQPQHF.

This chain uses TRBV4-3 with TRBJ1-1; no firm D call. Looked up from germline, CDR1 is LGHNA and CDR2 is YSLEER. This CDR3 contains 14 residues. The V end was cut by 0 bases, the J end by 2 bases, with 7 bases between. In DNA, the CDR3 is TGCGCCAGCAGCCAAGATTCGGATAACACTGAAGCTTTCTTT. This codes for CASSQDSDNTEAFF.

This clonotype was counted once. V usage is TRBV19 and J usage is TRBJ1-2; D is possibly TRBD1 (5 bases). Germline assignment: CDR1 LNHDA and CDR2 SQIVND (reference sequence). Trimming pared 3 bases from V and 1 base from J, leaving 9 bases between. The CDR3 covers 14 residues. CDR3 in amino acids: CASSIRGVNYGYTF. CDR3 sequence (DNA): TGTGCCAGTAGTATCCGGGGGGTTAACTATGGCTACACCTTC.

This clonotype was seen only a few times. V usage is TRBV12-3 or TRBV12-4 and J usage is TRBJ1-2, with a tentative D call TRBD1 (5 bases). The V end was cut by 3 bases, the J end by 4 bases, with 12 bases between. The CDR3 is 14 residues long. The DNA for the CDR3 is TGTGCCAGCAGTTTCGGTGAAAGGGGCTATGGCTACACCTTC. Translation: CASSFGERGYGYTF.

This clonotype was observed a few times. V is TRBV4-1 and J is TRBJ1-2; 7 bases fit TRBD1. Unmatched junction bases numbered 9, after V lost 4 bases and J lost 4 bases. The germline gives CDR1 MGHRA, CDR2 YSYEKL. The CDR3 extends over 15 amino acids. CDR3 nucleotides: TGCGCCAGCAGCCTACTCCCGGGACAGTCCTATGGCTACACCTTC. Protein product: CASSLLPGQSYGYTF.

This rearrangement joins TRBV7-9 to TRBJ1-1, with 9 bases lining up with TRBD1. This CDR3 region has 15 residues. From germline, CDR1 is SEHNR and CDR2 FQNEAQ (reference sequence). Unmatched junction bases numbered 9, after V lost 5 bases and J lost 5 bases. The CDR3 DNA follows: TGTGCCAGCAGCCAGTCGGACAGGGGAGGGACTGAAGCTTTCTTT. Encoded protein: CASSQSDRGGTEAFF. Based on the CDR3 plus reference TRBV7-9 and TRBJ1-1, the full variable domain is DTGVSQNPRHKITKRGQNVTFRCDPISEHNRLYWYRQTLGQGPEFLTYFQNEAQLEKSRLLSDRFSAERPKGSFSTLEIQRTEQGDSAMYLCASSQSDRGGTEAFFGQGTRLTVV.

In its sample, this clonotype was seen a few times. The chain recombines TRBV12-3 or TRBV12-4 with TRBJ1-5; no clear D gene. There are 12 residues in the CDR3. With 6 bases removed from V and 8 bases from J, the gap between germline ends came to 11 bases. The CDR3 DNA reads as TGTGCCAGCAGCAACGAGTGGGAGCCCCAGCATTTT. This gives the protein CASSNEWEPQHF.

This clonotype came up a few times. V is TRBV12-3 or TRBV12-4 and J is TRBJ2-7; no clear D gene. V dropped 6 bases and J dropped 5 bases, with 17 bases sitting between them. CDR3 length equals 14 residues. CDR3 bases: TGTGCCAGCAGCCAAATGCCCTATCGCAACGAGCAGTACTTC. Protein product: CASSQMPYRNEQYF.

Comment on this clonotype: This could be a read error, since a much larger clone is one nucleotide away. The V and J genes are TRBV7-2 and TRBJ2-3; 8 bases align to TRBD2. Looked up from germline, CDR1 is SGHTA and CDR2 is FQGNSA. The CDR3 contains 15 residues. The chain's CDR3 is CASSLGGLATDTRYF. The DNA of the CDR3 is TGTGCCAGCAGCTTAGGAGGACTAGCCACAGATACGCGGTATTTT.

The rearrangement joins TRBV11-2 to TRBJ2-2; D unresolved. There are 17 residues in the CDR3. Germline V gives CDR1 SGHAT, CDR2 FQNNGV. Deletions cut 0 bases from V and 4 bases from J, with 15 bases between. The CDR3 DNA is TGTGCCAGCAGCTTAGAGTGGGCCCGAACCACCACCGGGGAGCTGTTTTTT. It yields the protein CASSLEWARTTTGELFF.

The chain joins TRBV3-1 to TRBJ2-7, with 7 positions matching TRBD2. CDR3 length equals 15 residues. With 1 base clipped from V and 1 base from J, the junction kept 4 bases outside the gene matches. Germline CDR1 is LGHDT and CDR2 is YNNKEL (reference sequence). The CDR3 here is CASSQGLSGSYEQYF. CDR3 in DNA: TGTGCCAGCAGCCAAGGGCTTAGCGGGTCCTACGAGCAGTACTTC.

The rearrangement joins TRBV12-3 or TRBV12-4 to TRBJ2-1, with 8 bases aligning to TRBD1. The CDR3 sequence is 14 residues long. J lost 4 bases, V lost 3 bases, and 2 bases had no gene match. CDR3 protein: CASSLTGEYNEQFF. DNA of the CDR3: TGTGCCAGCAGTTTGACAGGGGAGTACAATGAGCAGTTCTTC.

The CDR3 here is CAISGGTSNQPQHF. In nucleotides, the CDR3 is TGTGCCATCAGCGGGGGCACTAGCAATCAGCCCCAGCATTTT. This chain joins TRBV10-3 and TRBJ1-5, with a tentative D call TRBD1 (6 bases). The CDR3 length is 14 residues. Germline values: CDR1 ENHRY, CDR2 SYGVKD. Trimming took 6 bases from V and 0 from J, leaving 9 bases between them.

This clonotype has a handful of counts. The J gene is TRBJ1-1, the V gene TRBV19, with D possibly TRBD1 on 5 matching bases. The CDR3 extends over 16 amino acids. Between the trimmed V and J ends, which lost 4 bases and 5 bases, there was a span of 20 bases. Germline values: CDR1 LNHDA, CDR2 SQIVND (reference sequence). CDR3: CASSTPGTPKRTEAFF. CDR3 DNA: TGTGCCAGTAGTACCCCCGGGACCCCGAAGAGGACTGAAGCTTTCTTT.